A selection of T cell receptor beta chains follows, all from one sample in a study of read filtering for tumor transcriptome and immune sequencing. Each CDR3 protein gets one entry after TCRdb re-called the reads with MiXCR. The data show 40,000 or so distinct CDR3 sequences, around 15% seen once. The sample comprised a population of CD138-negative cells sorted from bone marrow. These receptors all come from a donor aged 40 or older with multiple myeloma. Both conserved end residues are part of each CDR3. Fields, in order: V gene, J gene, clone size, CDR3 protein. The size entry is marked missing in some rows and otherwise reads once, few, many or a size class.

V: TRBV12-3/TRBV12-4; J: TRBJ1-2; size: many; CDR3: CASTKGTHYGYTF
V: TRBV19; J: TRBJ2-7; size: many; CDR3: CASNDRWNDEQYF
V: TRBV7-2; J: TRBJ1-4; size: many; CDR3: CASSFTQKNEKLFF
V: TRBV12-3/TRBV12-4; J: TRBJ2-5; size: NA; CDR3: CASSLGGQLRQETQYF
V: TRBV11-2; J: TRBJ2-7; size: many; CDR3: CASSLLGQTYEQYF
V: TRBV4-3; J: TRBJ2-6; size: many; CDR3: CASSQVAYSGANVLTF
V: TRBV4-1; J: TRBJ2-7; size: many; CDR3: CASSRGDLSSYEQYF
V: TRBV7-2; J: TRBJ2-3; size: many; CDR3: CASRSGSGRSTDTQYF
V: TRBV4-1; J: TRBJ2-7; size: many; CDR3: CASSHQVLGTGRGEQYF
V: TRBV20-1; J: TRBJ2-7; size: many; CDR3: CSARPSGRDYEQYF
V: TRBV18; J: TRBJ2-1; size: NA; CDR3: CASSPWTSVLYNEQFF
V: TRBV19; J: TRBJ2-5; size: NA; CDR3: CASSSIEGSETQYF
V: TRBV7-9; J: TRBJ2-7; size: many; CDR3: CASSPASGTYEQYF
V: TRBV7-3; J: TRBJ2-2; size: many; CDR3: CASSPGLAGSNTGELFF
V: TRBV12-3/TRBV12-4; J: TRBJ1-5; size: many; CDR3: CASSWGGGQPQHF
V: TRBV25-1; J: TRBJ2-2; size: NA; CDR3: CASSRNNGNTGELFF
V: TRBV7-9; J: TRBJ2-1; size: many; CDR3: CASTLGGLGEQFF
V: TRBV2; J: TRBJ2-1; size: many; CDR3: CASSEVGLDDNEQFF
V: TRBV20-1; J: TRBJ2-3; size: few; CDR3: CSANLRTDTDTQYF
V: TRBV29-1; J: TRBJ2-1; size: many; CDR3: CSVAASYNEQFF
V: TRBV20-1; J: TRBJ2-3; size: many; CDR3: CSAIHRAGVDTQYF
V: TRBV7-2; J: TRBJ1-1; size: many; CDR3: CASSSGRPGAEAFF
V: TRBV7-2; J: TRBJ1-2; size: once; CDR3: CASSLANGLIYGYTF
V: TRBV7-9; J: TRBJ2-6; size: many; CDR3: CASIAGGANVLTF
V: TRBV19; J: TRBJ1-5; size: many; CDR3: CASIPRGASTQPQHF
V: TRBV5-1; J: TRBJ2-3; size: many; CDR3: CASSPWAGTDTQYF
V: TRBV5-6; J: TRBJ2-1; size: many; CDR3: CASSLGGSGVNEQFF
V: TRBV6-2/TRBV6-3; J: TRBJ2-3; size: many; CDR3: CASTSAGADTDTQYF
V: TRBV7-2; J: TRBJ2-7; size: many; CDR3: CASSSTGTGANEQYF
V: TRBV18; J: TRBJ2-1; size: NA; CDR3: CAGSKDEGALFHEQFF
V: TRBV7-2; J: TRBJ2-3; size: many; CDR3: CASSLSALGQGADTQYF
V: TRBV4-2; J: TRBJ2-1; size: NA; CDR3: CASSQGSPGLAGGEQFF
V: TRBV10-2; J: TRBJ2-1; size: many; CDR3: CASTPGWTVGNEQFF
V: TRBV7-2; J: TRBJ2-5; size: NA; CDR3: CASSWLAGERETQYF
V: TRBV19; J: TRBJ2-3; size: many; CDR3: CASRLASGEIRDTQYF
V: TRBV5-4; J: TRBJ2-4; size: many; CDR3: CASSLDGGGGPWAKNIQYF
V: TRBV30; J: TRBJ1-5; size: many; CDR3: CAWSEISNQPQHF
V: TRBV2; J: TRBJ2-7; size: many; CDR3: CASSEAYEQYF
V: TRBV20-1; J: TRBJ2-1; size: many; CDR3: CSASKGNSYNEQFF
V: TRBV30; J: TRBJ1-1; size: many; CDR3: CAWNRGGTNTEAFF
V: TRBV21-1; J: TRBJ1-5; size: many; CDR3: CASSNGRVQPQHF
V: TRBV7-2; J: TRBJ2-7; size: few; CDR3: CASSPSIADYEQYF
V: TRBV29-1; J: TRBJ2-4; size: NA; CDR3: CSGGERWENKNIQYF
V: TRBV7-8; J: TRBJ2-2; size: many; CDR3: CASSLRREGITGELFF
V: TRBV5-6; J: TRBJ2-5; size: few; CDR3: CASSWEQGRETQYF
V: TRBV7-9; J: TRBJ2-5; size: many; CDR3: CASSLGARSGGQETQYF
V: TRBV25-1; J: TRBJ2-5; size: many; CDR3: CASSDSQGGDQETQYF
V: TRBV3-1; J: TRBJ1-2; size: many; CDR3: CASSQDGGAGFNYGYTF
V: TRBV7-9; J: TRBJ2-5; size: many; CDR3: CASSFGRHQETQYF
V: TRBV7-9; J: TRBJ2-1; size: many; CDR3: CASSLPGGGYNEQFF
V: TRBV27; J: TRBJ1-5; size: few; CDR3: CASNPGGGNQPQHF
V: TRBV5-4; J: TRBJ2-5; size: many; CDR3: CASSSRDSETQYF
V: TRBV7-8; J: TRBJ2-3; size: many; CDR3: CASSLFRSDTQYF
V: TRBV14; J: TRBJ1-2; size: many; CDR3: CASSQSLGANYGYTF
V: TRBV6-5; J: TRBJ2-5; size: many; CDR3: CASKRTGGISSETQYF
V: TRBV12-3/TRBV12-4; J: TRBJ1-5; size: many; CDR3: CASRQGTESNQPQHF